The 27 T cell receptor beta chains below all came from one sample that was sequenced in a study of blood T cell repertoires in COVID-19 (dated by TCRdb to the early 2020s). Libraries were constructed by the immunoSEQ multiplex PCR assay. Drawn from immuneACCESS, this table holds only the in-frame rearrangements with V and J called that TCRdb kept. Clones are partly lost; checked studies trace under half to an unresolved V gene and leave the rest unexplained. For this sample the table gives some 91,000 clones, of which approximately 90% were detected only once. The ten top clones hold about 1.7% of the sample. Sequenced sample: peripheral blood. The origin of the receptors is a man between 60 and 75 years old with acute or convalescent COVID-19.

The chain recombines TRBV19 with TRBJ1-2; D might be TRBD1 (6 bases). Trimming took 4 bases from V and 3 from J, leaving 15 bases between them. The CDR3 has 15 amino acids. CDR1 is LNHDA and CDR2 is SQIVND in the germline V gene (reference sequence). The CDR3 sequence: CASSRGTGLHYGYTF. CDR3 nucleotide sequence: TGTGCCAGTAGTAGAGGCACAGGGCTCCACTATGGCTACACCTTC.

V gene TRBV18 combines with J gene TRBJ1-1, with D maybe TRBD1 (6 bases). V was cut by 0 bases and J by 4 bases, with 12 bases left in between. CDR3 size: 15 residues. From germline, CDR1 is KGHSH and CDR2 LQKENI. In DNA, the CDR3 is TGTGCCAGCTCACCACCGCTGGGGGCCGGCACTGAAGCTTTCTTT. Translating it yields CASSPPLGAGTEAFF.

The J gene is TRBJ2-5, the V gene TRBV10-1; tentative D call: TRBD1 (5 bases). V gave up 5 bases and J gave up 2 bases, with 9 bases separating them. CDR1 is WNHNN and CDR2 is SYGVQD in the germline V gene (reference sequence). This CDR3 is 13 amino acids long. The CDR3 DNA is TGCGCCAGCAGTTCAGGGTTACAAGAGACCCAGTACTTC. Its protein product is CASSSGLQETQYF.

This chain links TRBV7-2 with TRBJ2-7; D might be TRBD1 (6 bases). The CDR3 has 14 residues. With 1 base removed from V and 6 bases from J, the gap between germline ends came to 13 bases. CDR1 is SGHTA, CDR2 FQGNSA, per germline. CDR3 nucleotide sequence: TGTGCCAGCAGCTTAGTAGGCAGGGGCGGCGAGCAGTACGTC. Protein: CASSLVGRGGEQYV.

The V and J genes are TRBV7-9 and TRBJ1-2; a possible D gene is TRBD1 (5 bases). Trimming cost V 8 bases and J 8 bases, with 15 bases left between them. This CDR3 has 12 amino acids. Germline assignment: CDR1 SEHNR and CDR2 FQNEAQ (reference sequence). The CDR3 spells CASSVGGGGYTF. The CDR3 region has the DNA TGTGCCAGCTCCGTGGGGGGAGGCGGCTACACCTTC.

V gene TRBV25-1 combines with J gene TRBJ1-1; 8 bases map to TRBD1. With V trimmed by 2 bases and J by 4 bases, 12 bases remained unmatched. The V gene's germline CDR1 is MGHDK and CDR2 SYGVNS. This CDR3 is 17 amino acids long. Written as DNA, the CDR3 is TGTGCCAGCAGTGAACTAACAGGGGGTCGCGGGATCACTGAAGCTTTCTTT. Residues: CASSELTGGRGITEAFF.

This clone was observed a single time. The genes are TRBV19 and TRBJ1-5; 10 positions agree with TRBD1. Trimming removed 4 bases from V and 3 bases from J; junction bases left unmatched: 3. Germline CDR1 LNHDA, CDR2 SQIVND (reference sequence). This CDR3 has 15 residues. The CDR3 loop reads CASSKTGGYNQPQHF. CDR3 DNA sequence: TGTGCCAGTAGTAAGACAGGGGGCTACAATCAGCCCCAGCATTTT.

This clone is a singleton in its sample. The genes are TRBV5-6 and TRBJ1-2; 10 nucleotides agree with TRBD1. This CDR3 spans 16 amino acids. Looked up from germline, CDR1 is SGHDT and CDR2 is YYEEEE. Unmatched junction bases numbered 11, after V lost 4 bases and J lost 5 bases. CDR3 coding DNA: TGTGCCAGCAGCGAACTAGGGGACAGGGGCGGGTATGGCTACACCTTC. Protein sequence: CASSELGDRGGYGYTF.

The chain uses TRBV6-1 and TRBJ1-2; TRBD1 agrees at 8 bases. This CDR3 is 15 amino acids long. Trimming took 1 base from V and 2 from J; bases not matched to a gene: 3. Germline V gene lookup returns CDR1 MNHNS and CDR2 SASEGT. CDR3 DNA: TGTGCCAGCAGTGAAGGGACAGGGACGAACTATGGCTACACCTTC. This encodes CASSEGTGTNYGYTF.

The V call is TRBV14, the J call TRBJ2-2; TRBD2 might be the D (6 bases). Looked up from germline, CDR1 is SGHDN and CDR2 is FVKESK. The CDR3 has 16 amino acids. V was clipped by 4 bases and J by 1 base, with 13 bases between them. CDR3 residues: CASSPLVGGNTGELFF. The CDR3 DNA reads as TGTGCCAGCAGCCCTCTCGTGGGAGGGAACACCGGGGAGCTGTTTTTT.

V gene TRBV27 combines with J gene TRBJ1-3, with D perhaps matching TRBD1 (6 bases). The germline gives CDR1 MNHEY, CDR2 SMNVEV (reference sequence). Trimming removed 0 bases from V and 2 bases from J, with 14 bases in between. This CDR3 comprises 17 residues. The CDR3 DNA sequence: TGTGCCAGCAGTTTATCGAAGGGGGGGATAGCTGGAAACACCATATATTTT. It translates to CASSLSKGGIAGNTIYF.

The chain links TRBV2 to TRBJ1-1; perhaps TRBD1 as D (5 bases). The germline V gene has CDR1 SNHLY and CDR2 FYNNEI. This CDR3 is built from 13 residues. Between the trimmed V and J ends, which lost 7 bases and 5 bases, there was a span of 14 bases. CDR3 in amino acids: CASNLEGVTEAFF. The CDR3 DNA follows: TGTGCCAGCAACCTGGAAGGGGTTACTGAAGCTTTCTTT.

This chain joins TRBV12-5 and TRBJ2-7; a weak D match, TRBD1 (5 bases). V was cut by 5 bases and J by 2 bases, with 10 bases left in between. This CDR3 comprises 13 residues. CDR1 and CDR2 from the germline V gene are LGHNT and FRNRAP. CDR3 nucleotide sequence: TGTGCTAGTGGTAAAGGGGTAACCTACGAGCAGTACTTC. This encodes CASGKGVTYEQYF.

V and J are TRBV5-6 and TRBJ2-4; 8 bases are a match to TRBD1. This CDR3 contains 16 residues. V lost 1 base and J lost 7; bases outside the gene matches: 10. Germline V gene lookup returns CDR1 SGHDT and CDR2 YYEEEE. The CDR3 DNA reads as TGTGCCAGCAGCTTGACGACCGGGACAGGAAGGAACATTCAGTACTTC. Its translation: CASSLTTGTGRNIQYF. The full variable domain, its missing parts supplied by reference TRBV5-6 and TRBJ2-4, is DAGVTQSPTHLIKTRGQQVTLRCSPKSGHDTVSWYQQALGQGPQFIFQYYEEEERQRGNFPDRFSGHQFPNYSSELNVNALLLGDSALYLCASSLTTGTGRNIQYFGAGTRLSVL.

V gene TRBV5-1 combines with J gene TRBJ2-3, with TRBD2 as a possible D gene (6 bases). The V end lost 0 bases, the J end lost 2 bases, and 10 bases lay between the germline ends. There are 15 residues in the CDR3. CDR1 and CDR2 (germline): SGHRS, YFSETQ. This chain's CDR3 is CASSLDAGNTDTQYF. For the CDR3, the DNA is TGCGCCAGCAGCTTGGACGCGGGGAACACAGATACGCAGTATTTT.

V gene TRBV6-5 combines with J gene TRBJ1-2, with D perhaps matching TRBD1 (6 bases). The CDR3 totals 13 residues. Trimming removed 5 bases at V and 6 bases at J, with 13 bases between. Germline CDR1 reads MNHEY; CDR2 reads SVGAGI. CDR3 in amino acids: CASSPLTGNGYTF. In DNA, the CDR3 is TGTGCCAGCAGTCCCCTAACAGGGAATGGCTACACCTTC.

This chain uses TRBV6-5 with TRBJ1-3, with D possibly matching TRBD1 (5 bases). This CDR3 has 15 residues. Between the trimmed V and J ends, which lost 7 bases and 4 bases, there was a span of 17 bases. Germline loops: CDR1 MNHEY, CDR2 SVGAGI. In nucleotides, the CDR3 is TGTGCCAGCACCTTACAGTGGGGACTCGGAAACACCATATATTTT. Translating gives CASTLQWGLGNTIYF.

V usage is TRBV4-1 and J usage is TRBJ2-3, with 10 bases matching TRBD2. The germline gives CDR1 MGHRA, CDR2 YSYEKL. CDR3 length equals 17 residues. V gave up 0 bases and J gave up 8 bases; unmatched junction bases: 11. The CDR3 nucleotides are TGCGCCAGCAGCCAAGATACAGCGGGGGGGTTTATCGGTACGCAGTATTTT. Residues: CASSQDTAGGFIGTQYF.

The CDR3 region has the DNA TGTGCCAGTAGGCCCCTGGGGGGTGGCAATCAGCCCCAGCATTTT. Amino acid sequence: CASRPLGGGNQPQHF. The V gene is TRBV19, the J gene TRBJ1-5; possibly TRBD1 for D (5 bases). The CDR3 sequence is 15 residues long. Germline V gene data show CDR1 as LNHDA and CDR2 as SQIVND (reference sequence). The V end was cut by 6 bases, the J end by 2 bases, with 14 bases between.

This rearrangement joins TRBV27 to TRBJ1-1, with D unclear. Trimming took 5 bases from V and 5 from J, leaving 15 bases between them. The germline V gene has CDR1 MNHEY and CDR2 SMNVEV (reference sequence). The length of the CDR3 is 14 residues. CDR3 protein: CASSTPSAGTEAFF. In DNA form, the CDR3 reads TGTGCCAGCAGTACCCCCTCCGCGGGTACTGAAGCTTTCTTT.

The CDR3 region has the DNA TGTGCCAGCAGCTCGGGGGGGGTTACCACAGATACGCAGTATTTT. Its translation: CASSSGGVTTDTQYF. The chain is built from TRBV5-4 and TRBJ2-3, with 8 positions matching TRBD2. V shed 3 bases and J 2 bases; nucleotides not matched to a gene: 5. The CDR3 is made up of 15 amino acids. Germline values: CDR1 SGHNT, CDR2 YYREEE (reference sequence).

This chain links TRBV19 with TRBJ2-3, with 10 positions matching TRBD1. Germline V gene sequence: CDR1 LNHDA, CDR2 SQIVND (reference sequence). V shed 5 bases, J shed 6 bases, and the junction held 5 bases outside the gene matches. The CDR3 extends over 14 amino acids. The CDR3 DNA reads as TGTGCCAGTAGTGGGGGACAGGGGTGGGATACGCAGTATTTT. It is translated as CASSGGQGWDTQYF. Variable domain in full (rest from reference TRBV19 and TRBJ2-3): DGGITQSPKYLFRKEGQNVTLSCEQNLNHDAMYWYRQDPGQGLRLIYYSQIVNDFQKGDIAEGYSVSREKKESFPLTVTSAQKNPTAFYLCASSGGQGWDTQYFGPGTRLTVL.

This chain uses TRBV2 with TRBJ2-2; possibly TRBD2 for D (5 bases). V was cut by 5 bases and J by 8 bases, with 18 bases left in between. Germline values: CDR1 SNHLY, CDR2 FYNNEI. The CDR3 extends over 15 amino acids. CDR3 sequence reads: CASSLEEFYQGELFF. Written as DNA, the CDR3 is TGTGCCAGCAGTCTGGAGGAGTTCTACCAGGGGGAGCTGTTTTTT.

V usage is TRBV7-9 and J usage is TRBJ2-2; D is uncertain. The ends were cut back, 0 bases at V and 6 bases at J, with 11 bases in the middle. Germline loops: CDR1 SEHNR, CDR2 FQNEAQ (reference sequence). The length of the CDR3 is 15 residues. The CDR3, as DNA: TGTGCCAGCAGCTTAGCGCGGATCATTGCCGGGGAGCTGTTTTTT. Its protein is CASSLARIIAGELFF.

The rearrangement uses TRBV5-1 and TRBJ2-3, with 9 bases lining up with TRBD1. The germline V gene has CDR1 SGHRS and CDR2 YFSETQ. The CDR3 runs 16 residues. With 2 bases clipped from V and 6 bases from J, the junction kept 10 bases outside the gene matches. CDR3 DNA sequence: TGCGCCAGCAGCTTTATCTTACAGGGGGCGGCGGATACGCAGTATTTT. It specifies CASSFILQGAADTQYF.

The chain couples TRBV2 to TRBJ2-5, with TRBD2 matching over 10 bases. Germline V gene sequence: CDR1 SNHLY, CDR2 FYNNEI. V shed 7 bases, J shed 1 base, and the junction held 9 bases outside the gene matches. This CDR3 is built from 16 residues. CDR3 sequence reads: CASTSGTSGIQETQYF. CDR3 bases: TGTGCCAGCACATCTGGTACTAGCGGGATCCAAGAGACCCAGTACTTC.

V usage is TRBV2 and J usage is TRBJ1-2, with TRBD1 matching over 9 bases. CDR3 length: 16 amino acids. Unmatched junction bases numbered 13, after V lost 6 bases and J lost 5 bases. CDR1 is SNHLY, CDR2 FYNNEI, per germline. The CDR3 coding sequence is TGTGCCAGCAGCACCATTCGGACAGGGGATGGGTATGGCTACACCTTC. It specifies CASSTIRTGDGYGYTF.